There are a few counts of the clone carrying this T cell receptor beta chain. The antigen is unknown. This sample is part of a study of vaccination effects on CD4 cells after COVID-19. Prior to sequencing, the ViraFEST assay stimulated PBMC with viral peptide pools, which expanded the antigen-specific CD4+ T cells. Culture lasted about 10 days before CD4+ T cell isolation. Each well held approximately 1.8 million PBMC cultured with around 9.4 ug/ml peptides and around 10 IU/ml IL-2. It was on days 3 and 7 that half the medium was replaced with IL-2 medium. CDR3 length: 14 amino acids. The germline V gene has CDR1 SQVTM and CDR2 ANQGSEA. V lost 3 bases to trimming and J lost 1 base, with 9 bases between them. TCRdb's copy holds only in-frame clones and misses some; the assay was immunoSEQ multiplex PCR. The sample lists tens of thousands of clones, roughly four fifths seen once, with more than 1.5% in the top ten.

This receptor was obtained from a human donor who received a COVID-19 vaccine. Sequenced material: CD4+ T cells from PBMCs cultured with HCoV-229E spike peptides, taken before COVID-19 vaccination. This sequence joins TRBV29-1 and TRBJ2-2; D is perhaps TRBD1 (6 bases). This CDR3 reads CSVDRGQNTGELFF. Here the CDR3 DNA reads TGCAGCGTTGACAGGGGTCAGAACACCGGGGAGCTGTTTTTT.